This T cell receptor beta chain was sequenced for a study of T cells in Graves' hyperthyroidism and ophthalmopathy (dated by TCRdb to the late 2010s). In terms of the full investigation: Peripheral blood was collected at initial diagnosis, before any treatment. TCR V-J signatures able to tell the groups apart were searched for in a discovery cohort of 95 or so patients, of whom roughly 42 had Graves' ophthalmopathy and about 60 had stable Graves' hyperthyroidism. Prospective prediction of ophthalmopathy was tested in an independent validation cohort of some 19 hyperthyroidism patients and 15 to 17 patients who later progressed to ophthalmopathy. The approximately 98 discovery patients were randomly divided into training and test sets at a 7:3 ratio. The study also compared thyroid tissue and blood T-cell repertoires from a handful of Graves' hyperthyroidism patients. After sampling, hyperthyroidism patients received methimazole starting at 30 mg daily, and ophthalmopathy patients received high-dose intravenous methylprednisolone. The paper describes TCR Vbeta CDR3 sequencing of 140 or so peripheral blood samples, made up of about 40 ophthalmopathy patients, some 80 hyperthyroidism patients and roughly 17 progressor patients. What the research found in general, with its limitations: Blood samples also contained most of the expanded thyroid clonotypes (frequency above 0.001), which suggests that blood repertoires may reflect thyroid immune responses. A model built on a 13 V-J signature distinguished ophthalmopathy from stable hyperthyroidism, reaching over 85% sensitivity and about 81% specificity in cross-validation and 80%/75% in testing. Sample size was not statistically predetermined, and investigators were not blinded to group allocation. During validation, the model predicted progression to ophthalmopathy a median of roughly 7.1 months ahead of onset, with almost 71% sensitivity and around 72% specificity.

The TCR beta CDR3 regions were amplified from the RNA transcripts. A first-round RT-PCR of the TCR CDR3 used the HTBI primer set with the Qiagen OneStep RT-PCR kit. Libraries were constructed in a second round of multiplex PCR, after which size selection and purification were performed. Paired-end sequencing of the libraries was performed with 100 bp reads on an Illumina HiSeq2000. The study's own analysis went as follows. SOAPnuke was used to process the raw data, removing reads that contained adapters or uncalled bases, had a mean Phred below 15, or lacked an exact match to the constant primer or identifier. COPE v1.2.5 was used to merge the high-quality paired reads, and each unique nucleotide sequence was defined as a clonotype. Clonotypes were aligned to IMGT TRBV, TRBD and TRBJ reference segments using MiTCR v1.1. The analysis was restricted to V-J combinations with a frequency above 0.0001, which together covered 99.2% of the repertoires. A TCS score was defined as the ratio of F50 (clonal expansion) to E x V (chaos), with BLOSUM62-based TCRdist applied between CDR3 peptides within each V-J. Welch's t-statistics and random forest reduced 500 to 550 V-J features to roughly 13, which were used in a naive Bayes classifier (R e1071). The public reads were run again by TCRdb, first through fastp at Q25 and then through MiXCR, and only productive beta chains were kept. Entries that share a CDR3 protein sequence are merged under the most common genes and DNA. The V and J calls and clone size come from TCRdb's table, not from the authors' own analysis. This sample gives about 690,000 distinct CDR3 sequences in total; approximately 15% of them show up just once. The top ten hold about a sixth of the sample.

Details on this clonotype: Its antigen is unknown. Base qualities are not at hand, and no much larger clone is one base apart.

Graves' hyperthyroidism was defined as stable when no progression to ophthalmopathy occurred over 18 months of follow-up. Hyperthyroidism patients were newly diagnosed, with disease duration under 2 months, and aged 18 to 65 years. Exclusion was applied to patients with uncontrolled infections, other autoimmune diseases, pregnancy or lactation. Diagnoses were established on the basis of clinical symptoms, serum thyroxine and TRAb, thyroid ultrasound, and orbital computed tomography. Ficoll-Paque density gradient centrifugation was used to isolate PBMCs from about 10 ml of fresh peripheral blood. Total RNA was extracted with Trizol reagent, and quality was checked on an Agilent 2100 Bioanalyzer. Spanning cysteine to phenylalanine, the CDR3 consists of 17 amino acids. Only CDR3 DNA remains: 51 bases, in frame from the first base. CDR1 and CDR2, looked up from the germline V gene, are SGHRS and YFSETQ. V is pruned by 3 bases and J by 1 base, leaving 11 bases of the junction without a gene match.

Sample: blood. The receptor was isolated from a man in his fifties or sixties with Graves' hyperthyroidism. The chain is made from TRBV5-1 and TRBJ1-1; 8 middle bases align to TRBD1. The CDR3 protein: CASSWGTRGQGNTEAFF. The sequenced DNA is TGCGCCAGCAGCTGGGGCACCAGGGGGCAGGGGAACACTGAAGCTTTCTTT.